This TCR beta chain stems from a study of low-dose radiotherapy and immunotherapy resistance in tumors. Study as a whole: Each patient was administered nivolumab intravenously at 240 mg, which was a flat dose, every two weeks, along with intravenous ipilimumab at 1 mg/kg every six weeks. Daily, from cycle 1 day 1 and for four cycles, patients took oral aspirin 300 mg.

Many counts were recorded for this clonotype. The sample's time point: after trial treatment. Treatment of the sample: LDRT plus nivolumab, ipilimumab, low-dose cyclophosphamide and aspirin (RACIN trial). Priming of first-strand cDNA relied on TRAV- and TRBV-specific primers (covering alpha and beta chains). With a constant-region primer and a V-primer adapter, TCRs were subjected to around 20 PCR cycles of amplification. Using its own MiXCR run on the reads, TCRdb lists one record per CDR3 protein. This repertoire shows tens of thousands of distinct CDR3 sequences, more than 20% found once; its top ten account for roughly 13%. The germline gives CDR1 KGHDR, CDR2 SFDVKD. The CDR3 runs to 14 residues. V lost 3 bases, J lost 1 base, and 6 bases lay in between.

This receptor was identified in a female donor with ovarian cancer. The sample here was PBMCs, taken after low-dose radiotherapy plus immunotherapy. The chain couples TRBV24-1 to TRBJ2-1; D unresolved. DNA of the CDR3: TGTGCCACCAGTGATAGTGTATCCTACAATGAGCAGTTCTTC. Translating gives CATSDSVSYNEQFF.